A selection of T cell receptor beta chains follows, all from one sample in a study of blood T cell repertoires in COVID-19. Only in-frame clones appear in the TCRdb table, and some are missing; sequencing was by immunoSEQ multiplex PCR. The sample has roughly 200,000 clones, about four fifths seen once; the top ten hold nearly 6%. Material: peripheral blood. The receptors stem from a middle-aged woman with COVID-19, enrolled during active disease. The CDR3 runs from the conserved cysteine through the conserved F or W. A D gene is named only where the DNA matches it firmly. A clone size is listed for some rows: how often the clone was seen (once, few, many), or a class if it is expanded.

>NA|TRBV24-1|NA|TRBJ1-2
CATTPRGGNGYTF
TGTGCCACCACCCCTCGGGGGGGAAATGGCTACACCTTC
>NA|TRBV11-2|TRBD1|TRBJ1-6
CASSTRTGNSPLHF
TGTGCCAGCAGCACCCGGACAGGGAATTCACCCCTCCACTTT
>NA|TRBV30|NA|TRBJ1-3
CAWSGAGAGGNTIYF
TGTGCCTGGAGTGGAGCAGGGGCGGGTGGAAACACCATATATTTT
>NA|TRBV27|NA|TRBJ2-2
CASSRRTLVNTGELFF
TGTGCCAGCAGTCGGAGGACCCTTGTAAACACCGGGGAGCTGTTTTTT
>NA|TRBV7-9|TRBD2|TRBJ2-3
CASSDHPEAGADTQYF
TGTGCCAGCAGCGACCACCCCGAAGCGGGGGCGGATACGCAGTATTTT
>NA|TRBV7-9|TRBD2|TRBJ2-7
CASSQPTSGGISYEQYF
TGTGCCAGCAGCCAGCCGACTAGCGGGGGGATCTCCTACGAGCAGTACTTC
>NA|TRBV30|NA|TRBJ1-1
CAGIQGGPEAFF
TGTGCCGGGATACAGGGAGGGCCTGAAGCTTTCTTT
>NA|TRBV7-9|NA|TRBJ2-3
CASSLITSTDTQYF
TGTGCCAGCAGCTTGATTACTAGCACAGATACGCAGTATTTT
>NA|TRBV9|TRBD1|TRBJ1-5
CASSAPGQACNQPQHF
TGTGCCAGCAGCGCACCGGGACAGGCGTGCAATCAGCCCCAGCATTTT
>NA|TRBV4-1|TRBD1|TRBJ1-2
CASSQEGDRVYGYTF
TGCGCCAGCAGCCAAGAGGGGGACAGGGTCTATGGCTACACCTTC
>once|TRBV10-3|TRBD2|TRBJ2-7
CAISGGLAQLSYEQYF
TGTGCCATCAGTGGGGGACTAGCGCAACTCTCCTACGAGCAGTACTTC
>NA|TRBV24-1|TRBD2|TRBJ2-1
CATSETGLAGYNEQFF
TGTGCCACCAGTGAAACCGGACTAGCGGGATACAATGAGCAGTTCTTC
>NA|TRBV1|NA|TRBJ2-7
CTSWPSGRRTYEQYF
TGCACCAGCTGGCCTAGCGGGAGAAGAACCTACGAGCAGTACTTC
>NA|TRBV18|NA|TRBJ1-1
CASSPTALNTEAFF
TGTGCCAGCTCACCGACAGCTCTGAACACTGAAGCTTTCTTT
>NA|TRBV3-1/TRBV3-2|TRBD2|TRBJ2-7
CASSQVLSLAGRGGEQYF
TGTGCCAGCAGCCAAGTATTATCCCTAGCGGGGCGGGGGGGCGAGCAGTACTTC
>few|TRBV5-1|NA|TRBJ1-1
CASTPSNIANTEAFF
TGCGCCAGCACCCCCTCCAACATCGCGAACACTGAAGCTTTCTTT
>NA|TRBV7-9|TRBD1|TRBJ1-4
CASRPGQGVYEKLFF
TGTGCCAGCAGACCCGGACAGGGGGTTTATGAAAAACTGTTTTTT
>NA|TRBV15|NA|TRBJ1-3
CATSPRQSLLTGNTIYF
TGTGCCACCAGCCCCCGACAGAGCCTCCTTACTGGAAACACCATATATTTT
>few|TRBV2|TRBD2|TRBJ2-7
CASRPGTSGSYEQYF
TGTGCCAGCAGACCTGGGACTAGCGGCTCCTACGAGCAGTACTTC
>NA|TRBV6-2/TRBV6-3|TRBD2|TRBJ2-3
CASGSGGGTQYF
TGTGCCAGCGGTTCCGGCGGGGGAACGCAGTATTTT
>NA|TRBV10-3|NA|TRBJ2-2
CAITDGLTGELFF
TGTGCCATCACGGACGGACTCACCGGGGAGCTGTTTTTT
>NA|TRBV6-1|NA|TRBJ1-2
CASSESGGGGYTF
TGTGCCAGCAGTGAGTCGGGGGGAGGCGGCTACACCTTC
>NA|TRBV11-2|NA|TRBJ2-5
CASSYRDLDETQYF
TGTGCCAGCAGCTACCGCGACCTAGACGAGACCCAGTACTTC
>NA|TRBV13|TRBD2|TRBJ2-5
CASSLRLAGVGDRETQYF
TGTGCCAGCAGCTTACGCTTAGCGGGAGTGGGGGACCGGGAGACCCAGTACTTC
>NA|TRBV7-8|NA|TRBJ1-1
CASSFDRTANTEAFF
TGTGCCAGCAGCTTCGACCGGACAGCGAACACTGAAGCTTTCTTT
>NA|TRBV27|NA|TRBJ2-1
CASSLSRGEQFF
TGTGCCAGCAGTTTAAGTAGGGGTGAGCAGTTCTTC
>NA|TRBV5-1|NA|TRBJ1-6
CASSRGSSPLHF
TGCGCCAGCAGCCGGGGGAGTTCACCCCTCCACTTT
>NA|TRBV7-3|NA|TRBJ1-6
CASSLRVDSPLHF
TGTGCCAGCAGCTTGAGGGTTGATTCACCCCTCCACTTT
>NA|TRBV27|TRBD1|TRBJ1-2
CASSLSHSQGAYGYTF
TGTGCCAGCAGCTTGTCACATTCTCAGGGGGCGTATGGCTACACCTTC
>NA|TRBV11-2|NA|TRBJ2-5
CASSVHQVVVEETQYF
TGTGCCAGCAGCGTCCACCAGGTAGTCGTAGAAGAGACCCAGTACTTC
>NA|TRBV7-8|NA|TRBJ2-7
CASSPRSLVNYEQYF
TGTGCCAGCAGCCCTCGGAGTCTGGTAAACTACGAGCAGTACTTC
>few|TRBV19|NA|TRBJ2-5
CASSISVGVWKTQYF
TGTGCCAGTAGTATATCGGTAGGGGTTTGGAAGACCCAGTACTTC